Sequencing of this T cell receptor beta chain was carried out in a study of beta chain features in type 1 diabetes. The germline V gene has CDR1 KGHSH and CDR2 LQKENI. V trimming: 4 bases; J trimming: 1 base; junction bases outside the gene matches: 4. CDR3 length equals 14 residues. Reverse transcription of all isolated RNA meant that expressed TCRB transcripts were sequenced. TCRdb's table, derived via immunoSEQ multiplex PCR, lists solely in-frame clones and lacks some. This table has 350,000 to 450,000 clones, more than 11% appearing once. Material: naive CD4+ T cells from blood. This chain uses TRBV18 with TRBJ2-7; 7 positions match TRBD1. The TCR was taken from a man aged 25-45 years in good health. CDR3 nucleotides: TGTGCCAGCTCACGACAGGGTCGGTCCTACGAGCAGTACTTC. This sequence encodes CASSRQGRSYEQYF.